This T cell receptor (beta chain) was profiled in a study of T-cell memory formation after mild COVID-19. Study details: Largely, TCR clusters stayed within a single donor.

TCR alpha and TCR beta cDNA libraries carrying sample barcodes and UMIs were produced by 5'RACE using constant-segment primers. TCRdb used MiXCR to reprocess the 5' RACE reads, holding one entry per CDR3 protein. The sample includes a few hundred thousand distinct CDR3 sequences, around 27% of them seen just once. Germline V gene data show CDR1 as ENHRY and CDR2 as SYGVKD. The CDR3 runs to 14 residues. The V segment lost 4 bases and the J segment 1 base; nucleotides outside the gene matches: 1. This clonotype was observed a handful of times. Sequences were obtained from PBMCs or a T cell subset sorted from them (not recorded which). J is TRBJ2-3 and V is TRBV10-3; 8 bases map to TRBD1. The origin of this receptor is an adult woman who had mild COVID-19 (a few samples of this study predate the infection). Cell type and time point are not known. As DNA, the CDR3 is TGTGCCATCAGTGCGGACAGGGGCACAGATACGCAGTATTTT. Protein sequence: CAISADRGTDTQYF.